What follows describes a single TCR beta chain. The target antigen is unknown. This entry is derived from a study of T cell responses to AZD1222 COVID-19 vaccine. Turning to the study itself: Pooling was applied to second doses at about 4 or about 12 weeks.

Study findings and constraints: Repertoires were sampled only after the peak T cell response. It was only a handful of AZD1222 recipients who were seropositive at baseline.

Profiling relied on immunoSEQ multiplex PCR, and the TCRdb table lists in-frame clones only, not all of them. This table has about 170,000 clones, around 90% appearing once. The CDR3 is 15 residues long. The V gene's germline CDR1 is MNHEY and CDR2 SVGAGI. Between the trimmed V and J ends, which lost 0 bases and 4 bases, there was a span of 12 bases. Specimen: peripheral blood, collected on day 0 of AZD1222 vaccination. The chain recombines TRBV6-5 with TRBJ1-2, with no clear D. The receptor comes from an adult in good health. The CDR3 loop reads CASSYSLRATYGYTF. In DNA, the CDR3 is TGTGCCAGCAGTTACTCCCTGAGGGCGACCTATGGCTACACCTTC.